This T cell receptor (beta chain) was sequenced in a study of identical twins. The study's findings and limits: Insertions ran lower in abundant cord blood beta clonotypes, though not in memory repertoires.

V gave up 6 bases and J gave up 3 bases; unmatched junction bases: 5. Germline V lookup: CDR1 MNHNS, CDR2 SASEGT. This CDR3 contains 14 residues. To note about this clonotype: What it binds is not known.

In TCRdb, the 5' RACE reads were re-called with MiXCR into one record per CDR3 protein. The profile shows about 260,000 distinct CDR3 sequences, 5.5% to 8% of them singletons. This sample also belongs to another study, concerning yellow fever vaccine responses in identical twins.

The receptor was derived from a woman under 30 in good health. The genes are TRBV6-1 and TRBJ2-1; 7 nucleotides line up with TRBD1. Material for sequencing was memory (CD45RO+) T cells sorted from blood. Written as DNA, the CDR3 is TGTGCCAGCAGGACCGGGACAGACTACAATGAGCAGTTCTTC. The encoded protein is CASRTGTDYNEQFF.